This T cell receptor (beta chain) was recovered during a study of shared clonotypes between healthy human individuals. Broader study findings: Some naive CD4 clonotypes, around 4.9%, turned up in common across four donors.

Terminally differentiated effector memory CD45RA+ cells were excluded from the naive CD8 cells, which were CD45RO-negative and positively selected for CCR7. The CDR3 length is 15 residues. Trimming removed 2 bases from V and 7 bases from J; junction bases left unmatched: 4. Germline lookup yields CDR1 SEHNR and CDR2 FQNEAQ (reference sequence). A deep-level run was used for the assay. TCRdb's copy holds only in-frame clones and misses some; the assay was immunoSEQ multiplex PCR. Found here are around 1.9 million clones, 90% to 95% of them singletons; the top ten hold under 2%. Concerning this clone: Its antigen is undetermined.

Input material: naive CD8+ T cells from PBMCs. The chain couples TRBV7-9 to TRBJ1-4; 10 bases are a match to TRBD1. This TCR came from a man in his late teens or twenties in good health. Some clones in this sample may be carry-over from other donors' samples. The CDR3 nucleotides are TGTGCCAGCAGCTTAAGGGACAGGGGTACTGAAAAACTGTTTTTT. This encodes CASSLRDRGTEKLFF.